Given below is one TCR beta chain in context. The sample is drawn from a study of patients and donors after allogeneic stem cell transplantation. Using its own MiXCR run on the RT-PCR reads, TCRdb lists one record per CDR3 protein. The sample consists of approximately 250,000 distinct CDR3 sequences, about 14% of them appearing once. Germline CDR1 is DFQATT and CDR2 is SNEGSKA (reference sequence). Germline trimming cut 6 bases from V and 4 bases from J; bases unmatched to any gene: 17. The CDR3 is 16 amino acids. The sample consisted of blood, either unsorted or a sorted T cell fraction (not recorded which). This TCR derives from a human donor who was either an allogeneic HSCT recipient or a stem cell or donor lymphocyte infusion donor (not recorded which). It is not recorded whose cells these are; they may come from a transplant donor. The chain combines TRBV20-1 with TRBJ2-7; 8 bases line up with TRBD2. CDR3 DNA: TGCAGTGCGCGTCCCTCCAGGGCGGGGGGTCGGTACGAGCAGTACTTC. As protein: CSARPSRAGGRYEQYF.